The clone carrying this T cell receptor beta chain is a singleton in its sample. The data originate from a study of blood T cell repertoires in COVID-19. Study at large: Both acute and convalescent COVID-19 samples were obtained from the United States, Italy and Spain. Nucleic acid was either cDNA or gDNA, and it came from T cells, B-cell-depleted T cells, or PBMCs.

The method was immunoSEQ multiplex PCR; TCRdb's version includes in-frame clones alone and lacks a portion of them. The sample contains 78,000 or so clones, 80% to 90% of which appear only once. V lost 5 bases and J 0 bases, leaving 10 bases between the germline ends. This CDR3 spans 14 amino acids. CDR1 and CDR2 (germline): MNHNY, SVGAGI (reference sequence). Sequenced: peripheral blood. The receptor comes from a woman aged 50 to 65 with acute or convalescent COVID-19. This rearrangement joins TRBV6-6 to TRBJ1-2, with a possible D match to TRBD1 (6 bases). The CDR3 DNA sequence: TGTGCCAGCAGTACACAGGGAGCTAACTATGGCTACACCTTC. This encodes CASSTQGANYGYTF.